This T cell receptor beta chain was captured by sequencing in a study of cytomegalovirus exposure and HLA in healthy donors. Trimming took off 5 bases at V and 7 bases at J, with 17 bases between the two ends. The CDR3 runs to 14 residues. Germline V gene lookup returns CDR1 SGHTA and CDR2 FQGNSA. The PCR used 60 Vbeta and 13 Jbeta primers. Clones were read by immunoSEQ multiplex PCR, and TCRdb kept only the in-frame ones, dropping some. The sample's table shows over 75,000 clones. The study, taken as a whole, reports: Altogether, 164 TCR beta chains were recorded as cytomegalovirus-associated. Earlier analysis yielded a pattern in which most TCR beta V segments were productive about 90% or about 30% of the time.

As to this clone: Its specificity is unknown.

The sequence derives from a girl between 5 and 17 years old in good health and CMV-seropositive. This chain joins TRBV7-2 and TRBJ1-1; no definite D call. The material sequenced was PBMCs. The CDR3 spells CASSLRPGGYEAFF. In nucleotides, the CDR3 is TGTGCCAGCAGCCTGAGGCCGGGTGGGTATGAAGCTTTCTTT.